This entry features one TCR beta chain sequence. Its target is not known. Terminally differentiated effector memory CD45RA+ cells were left out of the naive CD8 fraction, which was CD45RO-negative and positively selected for CCR7. Original processing methods: Junction-only immunoSEQ sequences carried no quality scores, so filtering differed. TCRdb's table, derived via immunoSEQ multiplex PCR, lists solely in-frame clones and lacks some. That table gives V, J and clone size, and the DNA gave D and trimming. The sample contains 550,000 to 650,000 clones, roughly 95% of which appear only once. The data belong to a study of shared clonotypes between healthy human individuals. Notes on the study in general: Non-shared clonotypes had lower generation probabilities than clonotypes shared by all four sorted-subset donors. Blood was the sole source, and tissue repertoires probably differ.

After removal of 6 bases from V and 3 bases from J, the junction contained 8 bases not matched to a gene. The CDR3 runs 15 residues. Germline assignment: CDR1 MGHRA and CDR2 YSYEKL. Sample: naive CD8+ T cells sorted from blood. The clonotype comes from a woman aged 25 to 39 in good health. The genes are TRBV4-1 and TRBJ1-2, with 9 positions matching TRBD1. CDR3 in amino acids: CASRGQGQDYYGYTF. CDR3 in DNA: TGCGCCAGCAGGGGACAGGGACAGGACTACTATGGCTACACCTTC.